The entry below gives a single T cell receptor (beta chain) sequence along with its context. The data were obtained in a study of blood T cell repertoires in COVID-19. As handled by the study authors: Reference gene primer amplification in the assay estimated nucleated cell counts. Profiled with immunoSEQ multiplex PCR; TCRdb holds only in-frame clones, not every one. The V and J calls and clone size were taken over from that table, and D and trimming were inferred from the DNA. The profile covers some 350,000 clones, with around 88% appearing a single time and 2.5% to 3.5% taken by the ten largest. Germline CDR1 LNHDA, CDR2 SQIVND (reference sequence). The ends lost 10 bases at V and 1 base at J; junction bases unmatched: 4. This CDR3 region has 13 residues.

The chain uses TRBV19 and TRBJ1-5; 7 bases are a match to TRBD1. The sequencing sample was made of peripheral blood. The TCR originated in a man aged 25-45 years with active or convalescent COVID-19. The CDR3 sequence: CATTDRSNQPQHF. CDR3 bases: TGTGCCACCACGGACAGGAGCAATCAGCCCCAGCATTTT.